This T cell receptor (beta chain) was captured by sequencing in a study of blood T cell repertoires in COVID-19. Study background: The study drew acute and convalescent COVID-19 samples from the United States, Italy and Spain. Nucleic acid was either cDNA or gDNA, and it came from T cells, B-cell-depleted T cells, or PBMCs.

Study processing details: Amplification with reference gene primers provided the estimates of nucleated cell counts. The table came from immunoSEQ multiplex PCR; TCRdb's copy has only in-frame clones and leaves some out. That table is the source of V, J and clone size, and D and trimming were worked out from the DNA. The table lists about 220,000 clones, 80% of them singletons. The germline V gene encodes CDR1 SGHKS and CDR2 YYEKEE (reference sequence). CDR3 length: 15 residues. Trimming took 7 bases from V and 4 from J, leaving 18 bases between them. The chain combines TRBV5-5 with TRBJ1-3; tentatively, D is TRBD1 (5 bases). The TCR was taken from a woman in her 70s with acute or convalescent COVID-19. Material: peripheral blood. This chain's CDR3 is CASRPGSGGGNTIYF. CDR3 DNA sequence: TGTGCCAGCCGCCCTGGGAGCGGGGGAGGAAACACCATATATTTT.